This entry describes one T cell receptor beta chain. Its antigen is unidentified. This record comes from a study of T cell responses to AZD1222 COVID-19 vaccine. Data came from immunoSEQ multiplex PCR; TCRdb stores just in-frame clones and leaves some out. The sample has 150,000 to 180,000 clones; roughly 90% are singletons. The CDR3 contains 14 residues. Trimming shortened V by 6 bases and J by 8 bases, and 19 bases separated the two germline ends. In germline, CDR1 is MNHEY, CDR2 SVGAGI. Study results and limitations: CD4 TCRs covered the whole spike, strongest at regions 160-218 and 743-854. Samples come after the peak T cell response, not at day 14.

This TCR was sampled from an adult in good health. The chain has TRBV6-5 and TRBJ1-2; D possibly corresponds to TRBD1 (6 bases). The sequencing here drew on peripheral blood, taken on day 0 of AZD1222 vaccination. The CDR3 is CASSPLGGYWGYTF. The CDR3 DNA reads as TGTGCCAGCAGCCCATTAGGGGGATATTGGGGCTACACCTTC.